This record looks at one T cell receptor beta chain sequence and its context. The data belong to a study of T cell responses to AZD1222 COVID-19 vaccine. Trimming took off 6 bases at V and 0 bases at J, with 11 bases between the two ends. The CDR3 has 14 amino acids. Germline V gene data show CDR1 as SNHLY and CDR2 as FYNNEI. Some clones are missing from TCRdb's copy, which holds only in-frame ones; the method was immunoSEQ multiplex PCR. This table has 110,000 or so clones, 88% appearing once. This sequence joins TRBV2 and TRBJ1-1, with D unresolved. This sequence was found in an adult in good health. The starting material was peripheral blood, obtained on day 0 of AZD1222 vaccination. This CDR3 reads CASSIKLMNTEAFF. The CDR3, as DNA: TGTGCCAGCAGCATCAAACTAATGAACACTGAAGCTTTCTTT.